What follows is one T cell receptor (beta chain) and its context. The data belong to a study of CD8+ T cells in alopecia areata. CDR3 size: 13 residues. Germline CDR1 is GTSNPN and CDR2 is SVGIG (reference sequence). T lymphocytes (CD4+ and CD8+) were sorted from PBMCs. Extraction and reverse transcription of RNA yielded cDNA as the sequencing template. The data were produced by immunoSEQ multiplex PCR, yet TCRdb's version contains in-frame clones alone and is incomplete. The sample lists 130,000 to 150,000 clones, around 86% occurring once. The clonotype was recovered from a human donor with alopecia areata. This rearrangement joins TRBV30 to TRBJ2-5; D might be TRBD2 (5 bases). The J call is uncertain, as TRBJ2-7 better fits the DNA end. Sample: CD8+ T cells sorted from blood, taken at week 0. This chain's CDR3 is CAWSVRGGGEQYF. The CDR3 DNA sequence: TGTGCCTGGAGTGTACGAGGAGGTGGCGAGCAGTACTTC.